This T cell receptor (beta chain) appears in the sequencing data of a study of radiation and T cells in renal cell carcinoma. Study-wide points: In blood, top tumor clones expanded by 2 weeks, shrinking by 4.

As to time point: baseline pretreatment blood. Treatment described: 15 Gy SBRT to primary tumor, nephrectomy 4 weeks later. In the case of this clone: Its antigen is still unknown.

This CDR3 is 12 amino acids long. V lost 6 bases and J 5 bases, leaving 10 bases between the germline ends. CDR1 and CDR2 from the germline V gene are MNHNS and SASEGT. Measured with immunoSEQ multiplex PCR; TCRdb has only the in-frame clones, and not every one. The sample records 130,000 or so clones, approximately 90% being singletons. The rearrangement joins TRBV6-1 to TRBJ2-5, with D perhaps matching TRBD2 (6 bases). This receptor was taken from a woman in her forties or fifties with renal cell carcinoma. The input for sequencing was blood, taken from a patient whose treatment included radiotherapy and nephrectomy. This chain's CDR3 is CASRAGRETQYF. CDR3 DNA sequence: TGTGCCAGCAGGGCAGGGAGGGAGACCCAGTACTTC.